This T cell receptor beta chain was retrieved from a study of T cell responses to AZD1222 COVID-19 vaccine. Profiling relied on immunoSEQ multiplex PCR, and the TCRdb table lists in-frame clones only, not all of them. The table records 100,000 to 120,000 clones, about nine tenths of them present only once. Whole-study results and caveats: Vaccine-associated CD4 TCRs ranged over spike, dominating at 160-218 and 743-854. Seropositive AZD1222 recipients at baseline numbered only five or six.

In the case of this clone: The target antigen is unknown.

V was clipped by 7 bases and J by 8 bases; unmatched bases: 10. The CDR3 length is 14 residues. The germline CDR1 and CDR2 sequences are MDHEN and SYDVKM. The sample consisted of peripheral blood, taken on day 0 of AZD1222 vaccination. The receptor was derived from an adult in good health. V and J are TRBV28 and TRBJ1-2; TRBD1 matches at 10 bases. The CDR3 DNA follows: TGTGCCAGCACCCCGGGACAGGGGAGATTCGGCTACACCTTC. Encoded protein: CASTPGQGRFGYTF.